These 9 T cell receptor beta chains originate from one sample sequenced in a study of blood T cells in healthy people across ages. Using a J-beta primer mix together with a sample-barcoded 5' primer, a second PCR was run for roughly 7 to 11 cycles. TCRdb fed the 5' RACE reads into MiXCR, producing one record per CDR3 protein. Found here are about 1.6 million distinct CDR3 sequences, about 35% of them singletons; the top ten hold about 11%. Sequencing was done on a sample of blood. These receptors came from a woman aged 25 to 45 in good health.

Of note for this clonotype: The junction does not match germline at one end; this may be a read error. The rearrangement joins TRBV6-1 to TRBJ2-3; D is undetermined. Germline lookup yields CDR1 MNHNS and CDR2 SASEGT. The CDR3 has 13 residues. The chain's CDR3 is CASTEALGYTQYF. DNA for the CDR3: TGTGCCAGCACTGAAGCGCTGGGGTATACGCAGTATTTT.

The chain couples TRBV25-1 to TRBJ2-1; 7 bases match TRBD2. Trimming removed 4 bases from V and 4 bases from J; junction bases left unmatched: 13. In germline, CDR1 is MGHDK, CDR2 SYGVNS. This CDR3 contains 17 residues. CDR3 nucleotide sequence: TGTGCCAGCAGTGCCAGCGGTTCTAGCGGTATATACAATGAGCAGTTCTTC. This codes for CASSASGSSGIYNEQFF.

CDR3 sequence reads: CASSVDLRGSSIASQTNEQFF. The CDR3 DNA sequence: TGTGCCAGCAGCGTAGACCTACGAGGGAGCAGCATTGCCTCTCAAACCAATGAGCAGTTCTTC. The chain carries TRBV9 and TRBJ2-1, with D perhaps TRBD2 (5 bases). Trimming took 0 bases from V and 6 from J, leaving 31 bases between them. This CDR3 is built from 21 residues. Germline-derived CDR1 and CDR2 are SGDLS and YYNGEE.

About this clonotype: One junction end disagrees with the germline gene, perhaps due to a read error. The V gene is TRBV4-1, the J gene TRBJ1-2; D is undetermined. Per the germline V gene, CDR1 is MGHRA and CDR2 is YSYEKL. The CDR3 is 15 residues long. The chain's CDR3 is CASNQDRLAEYGYTF. For the CDR3, the DNA is TGCGCCAGCAACCAAGATCGGTTAGCGGAGTATGGCTACACCTTC.

The chain carries TRBV6-1 and TRBJ2-7, with a possible D match to TRBD2 (6 bases). There are 11 residues in the CDR3. With 8 bases removed from V and 7 bases from J, the gap between germline ends came to 12 bases. The germline V gene encodes CDR1 MNHNS and CDR2 SASEGT. CDR3 loop: CASRDFREQYF. In DNA, the CDR3 is TGTGCCAGCCGGGACTTCAGGGAGCAGTACTTC.

J is TRBJ2-3 and V is TRBV20-1, with D perhaps TRBD2 (5 bases). The germline gives CDR1 DFQATT, CDR2 SNEGSKA (reference sequence). This CDR3 has 14 residues. V gave up 4 bases and J gave up 2 bases, with 13 bases separating them. The chain's CDR3 is CSATGSEYTDTQYF. The DNA of the CDR3 is TGCAGTGCTACGGGTAGCGAATACACAGATACGCAGTATTTT.

Only a few counts were recorded for this clonotype. The chain uses TRBV27 and TRBJ2-7, with 8 nucleotides matching TRBD2. Germline V CDR1 and CDR2: MNHEY, SMNVEV (reference sequence). With 5 bases clipped from V and 4 bases from J, the junction kept 10 bases outside the gene matches. This CDR3 comprises 15 residues. CDR3 loop: CASSIPGLVAYEQYF. The CDR3 DNA is TGTGCCAGCAGTATACCGGGACTAGTTGCTTACGAGCAGTACTTC.

The chain combines TRBV25-1 with TRBJ1-1, with 10 bases identical to TRBD1. The V segment lost 3 bases and the J segment 5 bases; nucleotides outside the gene matches: 3. CDR1 MGHDK and CDR2 SYGVNS come from the germline V gene. The CDR3 runs 14 residues. The CDR3 nucleotides are TGTGCCAGCAGTGAGGGACAGGGGAGAACTGAAGCTTTCTTT. Translation: CASSEGQGRTEAFF.

The chain has TRBV4-1 and TRBJ1-2, with 7 bases matching TRBD1. V trimming: 6 bases; J trimming: 5 bases; junction bases outside the gene matches: 12. The CDR3 loop spans 15 amino acids. Germline CDR1 reads MGHRA; CDR2 reads YSYEKL. The CDR3 here is CASRGLRGMKYGYTF. As DNA, the CDR3 is TGCGCCAGCAGGGGTCTCAGGGGGATGAAGTATGGCTACACCTTC.